This paragraph covers one TCR beta chain sequence. Trimming took 4 bases from V and 2 from J; bases not matched to a gene: 6. The CDR3 length is 15 residues. CDR1 and CDR2 from the germline V gene are SGHDT and YYEEEE. These data belong to a study of blood T cell repertoires in COVID-19. Across the study: In each case, the material was cDNA or gDNA derived from T cells, B-cell-depleted T cells, or PBMCs.

Sequencing used immunoSEQ multiplex PCR; TCRdb keeps in-frame clones, though not all of them. The table lists some 40,000 clones, roughly 80% of them singletons. The sequence was obtained from a man in his 70s with acute or convalescent COVID-19. The J gene is TRBJ2-3, the V gene TRBV5-6; 8 bases line up with TRBD2. Sequencing was done on a sample of peripheral blood. In DNA, the CDR3 is TGTGCCAGCAGCGTCCCCGGGGGGGTCACAGATACGCAGTATTTT. As protein: CASSVPGGVTDTQYF.